The 20 T cell receptor beta chains below come from one sample, sequenced in a study of OX40 agonist ivuxolimab in advanced cancers. TCRdb's table, derived via immunoSEQ multiplex PCR, lists solely in-frame clones and lacks some. The data show over 55,000 clones, with 91% seen just once and around 14% held by the top ten. The sample here was CD4+ or CD8+ T cells sorted from blood, taken in a trial of the OX40 agonist ivuxolimab. All receptors derive from an adult with an advanced solid tumor such as melanoma, head and neck, liver or kidney cancer.

This clone was seen a single time. V gene TRBV11-3 combines with J gene TRBJ2-7, with TRBD1 matching 8 bases. Trimming took 2 bases from V and 5 from J; bases not matched to a gene: 2. Germline V gene sequence: CDR1 SGHNT, CDR2 YENEEA. The CDR3 length is 13 residues. The CDR3 sequence is CASSLQGADEQYF. In nucleotides, the CDR3 is TGTGCCAGCAGCTTACAGGGGGCAGACGAGCAGTACTTC.

V is TRBV6-1 and J is TRBJ1-5, with a weak D call TRBD1 (5 bases). This CDR3 spans 15 amino acids. Germline V gene data show CDR1 as MNHNS and CDR2 as SASEGT. V was pared by 4 bases and J by 3 bases, with 13 bases between. CDR3: CASSGSEGLNQPQHF. CDR3 nucleotide sequence: TGTGCCAGCAGTGGGTCCGAGGGGCTCAATCAGCCCCAGCATTTT.

This rearrangement joins TRBV7-2 to TRBJ2-7; 10 bases map to TRBD2. The germline gives CDR1 SGHTA, CDR2 FQGNSA. This CDR3 spans 15 amino acids. V dropped 5 bases and J dropped 5; count of bases not matched to a gene: 9. CDR3 in DNA: TGTGCCAGCAGCGATCCGGGACTAGCGATCCACGAGCAGTACTTC. This sequence encodes CASSDPGLAIHEQYF.

The V call is TRBV7-6, the J call TRBJ1-3, with 12 bases fitting TRBD1. Trimming took 5 bases from V and 2 from J; bases not matched to a gene: 4. This CDR3 is built from 16 residues. Germline V gene lookup returns CDR1 SGHVS and CDR2 FNYEAQ. The CDR3 sequence is CASSLGQGAPGNTIYF. The CDR3 bases are TGTGCCAGCAGCCTGGGACAGGGGGCGCCTGGAAACACCATATATTTT.

This clone was counted a few times. The chain recombines TRBV5-1 with TRBJ1-5; D unresolved. CDR3 length: 15 amino acids. CDR1 is SGHRS, CDR2 YFSETQ, per germline. Trimming took 1 base from V and 7 from J, leaving 15 bases between them. CDR3 sequence reads: CASSLIPGGDQPQHF. The CDR3 DNA sequence: TGCGCCAGCAGCTTGATACCGGGAGGTGACCAGCCCCAGCATTTT.

This rearrangement joins TRBV27 to TRBJ2-1, with 11 bases matching TRBD2. This CDR3 comprises 15 residues. The germline CDR1 and CDR2 sequences are MNHEY and SMNVEV (reference sequence). Trimming cost V 2 bases and J 8 bases; bases outside gene matches: 5. This CDR3 reads CASSLSSGRVHEQFF. The DNA for the CDR3 is TGTGCCAGCAGTTTAAGTAGCGGGAGGGTCCATGAGCAGTTCTTC.

The V call is TRBV28, the J call TRBJ2-5, with TRBD2 matching 7 bases. The germline gives CDR1 MDHEN, CDR2 SYDVKM. The V gene end was trimmed by 6 bases and the J gene end by 4 bases; junction bases not matched to a gene: 5. The CDR3 is 13 residues long. CDR3 nucleotides: TGTGCCAGCAGACCGGGGGGTCGAGAGACCCAGTACTTC. It is translated as CASRPGGRETQYF.

The V call is TRBV11-2, the J call TRBJ2-4, with D possibly being TRBD2 (5 bases). The CDR3 contains 12 residues. The germline V gene encodes CDR1 SGHAT and CDR2 FQNNGV. V was clipped by 2 bases and J by 6 bases, with 5 bases between them. CDR3 sequence: CASSLSGNIQYF. CDR3 in DNA: TGTGCCAGCAGCTTAAGCGGAAACATTCAGTACTTC.

The rearrangement links TRBV28 to TRBJ1-5, with D perhaps TRBD1 (6 bases). The ends were cut back, 3 bases at V and 6 bases at J, with 12 bases in the middle. The CDR3 is 14 residues long. CDR1 and CDR2 (germline): MDHEN, SYDVKM. The CDR3 loop reads CASSLAGVVQPQHF. Here the CDR3 DNA reads TGTGCCAGCAGTTTGGCAGGGGTGGTTCAGCCCCAGCATTTT.

J is TRBJ2-1 and V is TRBV28; 13 bases are a match to TRBD2. Germline-derived CDR1 and CDR2 are MDHEN and SYDVKM. Trimming at V came to 3 bases and at J to 5 bases, leaving 4 bases not matched to a gene. This CDR3 has 16 amino acids. The CDR3 spells CASSFPGTSGNNEQFF. The CDR3 nucleotides are TGTGCCAGCAGTTTCCCGGGGACTAGCGGGAACAATGAGCAGTTCTTC.

V gene TRBV2 combines with J gene TRBJ1-3; D not certain. V lost 0 bases to trimming and J lost 4 bases, with 1 base between them. CDR1 and CDR2 from the germline V gene are SNHLY and FYNNEI. The CDR3 runs to 12 residues. CDR3 DNA sequence: TGTGCCAGCAGTGAAGCCGGAAACACCATATATTTT. This encodes CASSEAGNTIYF.

J is TRBJ2-1 and V is TRBV5-1; 9 bases map to TRBD2. This CDR3 spans 16 amino acids. V lost 0 bases, J lost 6 bases, and 7 bases stayed unmatched. Germline CDR1 is SGHRS and CDR2 is YFSETQ. The chain's CDR3 is CASSLAGSGGLNEQFF. As DNA, the CDR3 is TGCGCCAGCAGCTTGGCGGGTAGCGGGGGTCTCAATGAGCAGTTCTTC.

This clone was counted once. The genes are TRBV28 and TRBJ2-7; D call uncertain. Germline CDR1 and CDR2: MDHEN and SYDVKM. Trimming removed 4 bases from V and 3 bases from J, with 16 bases in between. The CDR3 loop spans 15 amino acids. The CDR3 DNA is TGTGCCAGCAGTTCCGTTACCTTTTCCTACTACGAGCAGTACTTC. Translation gives CASSSVTFSYYEQYF.

This clone was detected only once. This chain joins TRBV14 and TRBJ1-1, with TRBD1 as a possible D gene (6 bases). The V gene lost 1 base and the J gene lost 5 bases, with 14 bases spanning the gap. The CDR3 has 15 residues. Germline CDR1 and CDR2: SGHDN and FVKESK. The CDR3, as DNA: TGTGCCAGCAGCCAAGTATGGCAGGGGAGGACTGAAGCTTTCTTT. This gives the protein CASSQVWQGRTEAFF. Drawing the rest from reference TRBV14 and TRBJ1-1, the complete variable domain is EAGVTQFPSHSVIEKGQTVTLRCDPISGHDNLYWYRRVMGKEIKFLLHFVKESKQDESGMPNNRFLAERTGGTYSTLKVQPAELEDSGVYFCASSQVWQGRTEAFFGQGTRLTVV.

The chain uses TRBV7-9 and TRBJ1-2; possibly TRBD1 for D (5 bases). There are 12 residues in the CDR3. V was cut by 9 bases and J by 1 base, with 9 bases left in between. Germline-derived CDR1 and CDR2 are SEHNR and FQNEAQ (reference sequence). The CDR3 is CASGGSNYGYTF. CDR3 nucleotides: TGTGCCAGTGGGGGAAGTAACTATGGCTACACCTTC. The whole variable domain, remainder taken from reference TRBV7-9 and TRBJ1-2, is DTGVSQNPRHKITKRGQNVTFRCDPISEHNRLYWYRQTLGQGPEFLTYFQNEAQLEKSRLLSDRFSAERPKGSFSTLEIQRTEQGDSAMYLCASGGSNYGYTFGSGTRLTVV.

V gene TRBV12-5 combines with J gene TRBJ2-5; no clear D. The CDR3 has 11 amino acids. The germline V gene has CDR1 LGHNT and CDR2 FRNRAP. The ends were cut back, 3 bases at V and 5 bases at J, with 4 bases in the middle. This chain's CDR3 is CASGLGETQYF. CDR3 DNA sequence: TGTGCTAGTGGTTTAGGTGAGACCCAGTACTTC.

The CDR3 DNA is TGTGCCAGCAGTGAGGGGACAGGAGTCTCCTACGAGCAGTACTTC. It encodes CASSEGTGVSYEQYF. The rearrangement uses TRBV6-6 and TRBJ2-5; 8 positions match TRBD1. With the DNA end fitting TRBJ2-7 better, the J assignment may be wrong. Germline lookup yields CDR1 MNHNY and CDR2 SVGAGI (reference sequence). CDR3 length: 15 amino acids.

This sequence joins TRBV7-6 and TRBJ2-1; 12 nucleotides line up with TRBD2. The J segment lost 8 bases and the V segment lost 2 bases, leaving 7 bases of the junction unmatched. Germline values: CDR1 SGHVS, CDR2 FNYEAQ. The CDR3 has 16 amino acids. The CDR3 loop reads CASSLQTSGSVHEQFF. The CDR3 DNA follows: TGTGCCAGCAGCTTACAGACTAGCGGGAGCGTCCATGAGCAGTTCTTC.

V and J are TRBV15 and TRBJ1-2, with TRBD1 matching over 9 bases. With 0 bases clipped from V and 2 bases from J, the junction kept 13 bases outside the gene matches. Germline V gives CDR1 LNHNV, CDR2 YYDKDF (reference sequence). The CDR3 contains 19 residues. The CDR3 is CATSRDLTGGAGPNYGYTF. CDR3 DNA sequence: TGTGCCACCAGCAGAGACCTAACAGGGGGCGCAGGGCCGAACTATGGCTACACCTTC.

This rearrangement joins TRBV28 to TRBJ1-5, with no clear D. The germline CDR1 and CDR2 sequences are MDHEN and SYDVKM. This CDR3 comprises 14 residues. Between the trimmed V and J ends, which lost 1 base and 3 bases, there was a span of 7 bases. CDR3 loop: CASSLFFSNQPQHF. In nucleotides, the CDR3 is TGTGCCAGCAGTTTATTCTTCTCCAATCAGCCCCAGCATTTT.